This TCR beta chain stems from a study of neurological immune-mediated disorders. The J segment lost 5 bases and the V segment lost 6 bases, leaving 7 bases of the junction unmatched. CDR3 length equals 13 residues. The unsorted libraries were produced from 2 million PBMCs held at -80 C. TCRdb re-derived calls from the 5' RACE reads in MiXCR, one entry per CDR3 protein. Here the sample spans 75,000 to 90,000 distinct CDR3 sequences, under 13% being singletons. This clonotype was counted ten times or more. This clonotype was sampled from a man between 35 and 55 years old in good health. The material sequenced was PBMCs. This chain links TRBV12-3 or TRBV12-4 with TRBJ2-7; 7 bases agree with TRBD1. The CDR3 sequence is CASRSDRVHEQYF. Here the CDR3 DNA reads TGTGCCAGCAGGTCCGACAGGGTCCACGAGCAGTACTTC.